The present entry profiles one T cell receptor (beta chain) with its context. Vbeta (60) and Jbeta (13) primers were used in the PCR. Assay: immunoSEQ multiplex PCR; the TCRdb copy retains only in-frame clones and omits some. This table has roughly 140,000 clones, about two thirds appearing once. This entry belongs to a study of cytomegalovirus exposure and HLA in healthy donors. Between the trimmed V and J ends, which lost 3 bases and 3 bases, there was a span of 20 bases. The CDR3 consists of 17 residues. Germline CDR1 is LNHDA and CDR2 is SQIVND (reference sequence). The source is a man in his forties or fifties in good health and CMV-seronegative. Input material: PBMCs. The chain links TRBV19 to TRBJ1-1, with D possibly being TRBD1 (6 bases). Here the CDR3 DNA reads TGTGCCAGTAGTATTGGGGGCCGGTGGACCCGGGACACTGAAGCTTTCTTT. Translated, it gives CASSIGGRWTRDTEAFF.